The entry below gives a single T cell receptor beta chain sequence along with its context. The antigen is unknown. Using its own MiXCR run on the multiplex PCR reads, TCRdb lists one record per CDR3 protein. The table includes 200,000 to 300,000 distinct CDR3 sequences, about 30% detected once. These data come from a study of breast tumors, draining lymph nodes, adjacent tissues. The study, taken as a whole, reports: Findings are consistent with lymph node origin and intratumoral expansion of most tumor T cells. Tumor and nontumor repertoires were significantly more similar in luminal-like than in basal-like breast cancer. Tumor repertoires ranked between lymph nodes and nontumor tissue in diversity, with V and J gene preferences. The lymph node origin of tumor T cells was framed as consistent with a hypothesis, not demonstrated.

The CDR3 is 13 amino acids. V lost 8 bases and J 2 bases, leaving 13 bases between the germline ends. Germline lookup yields CDR1 SQVTM and CDR2 ANQGSEA. Axillary draining lymph nodes of breast cancer patients supplied the node samples. The V and J genes are TRBV29-1 and TRBJ2-1, with a possible D match to TRBD2 (6 bases). The sequenced material came from axillary lymph node tissue. This TCR came from a female donor with breast cancer. Some clones in this sample may be carry-over from other donors' samples. Here the CDR3 DNA reads TGCAGCTTAGGCGGGATCCCCTACAATGAGCAGTTCTTC. Protein product: CSLGGIPYNEQFF.